This T cell receptor (beta chain) was obtained from a study of immune evolution from preneoplasia to lung adenocarcinoma (dated by TCRdb to about 2021). About the investigation overall: No AAH lesions showed HLA loss of heterozygosity, compared with 6% to 8.5% of AIS, around 14% of MIA and approximately 34% of ADC lesions. Immune contexture across lung adenocarcinoma precursors and invasive adenocarcinoma was profiled using immune gene expression, TCR sequencing and multiplex immunofluorescence. Resected precursor lesions (AAH, AIS, MIA) and invasive adenocarcinomas were compared with paired morphologically normal lung tissue. Sample size was determined by specimen availability and not by a prior power calculation. The immune data were integrated with whole exome sequencing and methylation data obtained from the same cohort of nodules. The overall cohort comprised around 48 patients with pulmonary nodules who underwent surgical resection. A total of more than 40 patients contributed TCR sequencing data. It was reported in the study that more than 85 samples were used for TCR sequencing. POLYSOLVER was used to infer Class I HLA alleles from exome data, and LOHHLA was used to detect allele-specific HLA loss. What the study reported, not specific to this receptor: Clonality was highest in normal lung, while later-stage lesions appeared to show lower clonality but higher T cell density and diversity. The findings reflected association rather than direct causation, and larger cohorts with long-term follow-up and longitudinal biopsies were considered necessary. Top T cell clone frequencies were highest in normal lung and appeared to decrease progressively from AAH through AIS, MIA and invasive adenocarcinoma. All patients were from Japan and China, so applicability to Western populations was uncertain. KRAS-mutant nodules showed the highest T cell clonality compared with EGFR-mutant or double wild-type lesions.

TCR beta CDR3 regions were sequenced from DNA using the immunoSEQ hsTCRbeta Kit. The authors' analysis ran thus. TCR sequencing data were analysed with the ImmunoSEQ Analyzer. T cell clonality was calculated on productive rearrangements as 1 minus Pielou's evenness. T cell diversity was measured with the inverse Simpson index on productive templates. T cell density was TCR beta template counts normalized to usable DNA, estimated by amplifying and sequencing housekeeping genes. TCR metrics were compared across histologic stages using two-sided Kruskal-Wallis tests. In TCRdb, the immuneACCESS table is reduced to in-frame sequences with V and J assigned. These tables do not hold every clone; where another copy was compared, an unresolved V gene accounts for under half, and the others remain unexplained. V, J and clone size derive from that table, while D and trimming were established from the DNA sequence. The sample table shows 4,000 to 5,000 clones, and roughly 84% are seen once. The ten largest clonotypes hold roughly 2.9% of the sample.

Between about 2013 and 2017, the patients underwent resection in either Japan or China. Two lung cancer pathologists independently reviewed H&E slides to confirm the histologic diagnosis of every case. Macro-dissection after pathologic assessment enriched premalignant or tumor cells for nucleic acid extraction. DNA was isolated from FFPE tissue using the AllPrep DNA/RNA FFPE Kit. The germline V gene gives CDR1 as MDHEN and CDR2 as SYDVKM. The CDR3 measures 13 amino acids from cysteine to phenylalanine. CDR3 DNA only is kept here, 39 bases in frame from base 1. Trimming at the junction amounts to 5 bases on V and 8 bases on J, and the germline ends lie 15 bases apart. About this clone: Its antigen is unknown. The record has no base qualities; no much larger clone is one base away.

The sequence is built from TRBV28 and TRBJ1-2; TRBD1 is a weak D gene call, 6 bases matching. The sequencing input was FFPE minimally invasive lung adenocarcinoma tissue. This sample's cell subset or site label indicates: micro-invasive lung adenocarcinoma (MIA). This clonotype was obtained from a person between 65 and 80 years old with lung adenocarcinoma. CDR3 sequence: CASSTDSSRGYTF. The DNA is TGTGCCAGCAGTACGGACAGTTCGCGGGGCTACACCTTC.